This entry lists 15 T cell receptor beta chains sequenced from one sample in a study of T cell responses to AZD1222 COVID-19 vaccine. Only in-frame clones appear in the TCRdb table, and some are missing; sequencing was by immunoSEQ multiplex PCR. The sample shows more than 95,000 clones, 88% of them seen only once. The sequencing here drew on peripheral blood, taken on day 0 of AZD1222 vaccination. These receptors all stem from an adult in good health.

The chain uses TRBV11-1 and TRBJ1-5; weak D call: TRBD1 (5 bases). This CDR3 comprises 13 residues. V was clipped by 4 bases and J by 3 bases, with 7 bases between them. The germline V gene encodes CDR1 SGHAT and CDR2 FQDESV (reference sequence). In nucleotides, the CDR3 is TGTGCCAGCAGCTCACAGGACAATCAGCCCCAGCATTTT. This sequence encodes CASSSQDNQPQHF.

CDR3 DNA sequence: TGTGCCAGCAGCCAAGATCAGGGGACCGGCTACACCTTC. Amino acids: CASSQDQGTGYTF. The chain employs TRBV3-1 (or the pseudogene TRBV3-2) and TRBJ1-2; D possibly corresponds to TRBD1 (6 bases). V was trimmed by 0 bases and J by 8 bases, leaving 10 bases between them. Germline lookup yields CDR1 LGHDT and CDR2 YNNKEL (reference sequence). This CDR3 region has 13 residues.

The CDR3 DNA reads as TGTGCCAGCAGCACCCCGGGACAGAACTACGAGCAGTACTTC. Translated, it gives CASSTPGQNYEQYF. The genes are TRBV13 and TRBJ2-7, with 7 nucleotides matching TRBD1. The CDR3 runs to 14 residues. After removal of 5 bases from V and 3 bases from J, the junction contained 7 bases not matched to a gene. Germline V lookup: CDR1 PRHDT, CDR2 FYEKMQ (reference sequence).

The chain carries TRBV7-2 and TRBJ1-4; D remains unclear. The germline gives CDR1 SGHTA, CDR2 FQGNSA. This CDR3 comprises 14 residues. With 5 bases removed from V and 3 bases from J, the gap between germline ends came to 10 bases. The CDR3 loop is CASSRNFPNEKLFF. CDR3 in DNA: TGTGCCAGCAGCCGTAATTTCCCTAATGAAAAACTGTTTTTT.

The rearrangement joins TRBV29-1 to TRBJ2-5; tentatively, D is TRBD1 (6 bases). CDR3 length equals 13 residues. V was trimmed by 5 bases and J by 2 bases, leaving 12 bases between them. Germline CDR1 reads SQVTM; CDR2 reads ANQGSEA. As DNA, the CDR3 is TGCAGCGTTTTGGGGGCCTGGCAAGAGACCCAGTACTTC. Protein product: CSVLGAWQETQYF.

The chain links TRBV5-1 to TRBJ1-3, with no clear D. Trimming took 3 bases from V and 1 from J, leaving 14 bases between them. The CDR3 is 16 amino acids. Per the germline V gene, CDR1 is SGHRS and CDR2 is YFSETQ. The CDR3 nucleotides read TGCGCCAGCAGCTCGGGCGACCAAACTTCTGGAAACACCATATATTTT. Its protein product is CASSSGDQTSGNTIYF.

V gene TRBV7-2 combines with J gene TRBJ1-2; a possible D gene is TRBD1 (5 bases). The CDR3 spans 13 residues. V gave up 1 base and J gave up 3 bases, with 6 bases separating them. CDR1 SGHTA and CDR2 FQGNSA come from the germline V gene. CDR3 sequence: CASSLEQDYGYTF. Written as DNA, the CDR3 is TGTGCCAGCAGCTTAGAACAGGACTATGGCTACACCTTC.

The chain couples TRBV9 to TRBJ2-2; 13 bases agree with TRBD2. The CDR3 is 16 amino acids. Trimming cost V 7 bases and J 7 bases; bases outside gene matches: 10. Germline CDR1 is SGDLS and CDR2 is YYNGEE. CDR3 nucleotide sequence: TGTGCCAGCGCCGGACTAGCGGGAGTGAAAGGCGGGGAGCTGTTTTTT. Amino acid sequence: CASAGLAGVKGGELFF.

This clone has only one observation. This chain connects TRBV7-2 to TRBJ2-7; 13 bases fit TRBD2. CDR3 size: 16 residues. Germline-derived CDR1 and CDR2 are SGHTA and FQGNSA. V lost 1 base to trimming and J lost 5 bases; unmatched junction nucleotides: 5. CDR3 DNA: TGTGCCAGCAGCTTAGTGCCCGGACTAGCGGGGGACGAGCAGTACTTC. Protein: CASSLVPGLAGDEQYF.

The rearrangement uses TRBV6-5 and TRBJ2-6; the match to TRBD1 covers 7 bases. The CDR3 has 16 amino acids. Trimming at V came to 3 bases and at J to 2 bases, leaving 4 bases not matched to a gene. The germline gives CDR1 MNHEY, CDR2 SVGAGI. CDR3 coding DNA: TGTGCCAGCAGTTATTTCGACAGGGCTGGGGCCAACGTCCTGACTTTC. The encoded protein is CASSYFDRAGANVLTF.

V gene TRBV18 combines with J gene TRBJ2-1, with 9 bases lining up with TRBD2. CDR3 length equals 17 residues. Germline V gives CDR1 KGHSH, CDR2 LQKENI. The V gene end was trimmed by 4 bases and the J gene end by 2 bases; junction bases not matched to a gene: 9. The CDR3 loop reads CASSRASGTTAYNEQFF. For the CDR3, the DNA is TGTGCCAGCTCACGTGCTAGCGGGACAACGGCCTACAATGAGCAGTTCTTC.

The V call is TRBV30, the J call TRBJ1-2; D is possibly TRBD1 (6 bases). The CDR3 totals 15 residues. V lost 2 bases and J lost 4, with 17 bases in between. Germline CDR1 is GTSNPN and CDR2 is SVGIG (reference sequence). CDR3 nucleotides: TGTGCCTGGAGTCCGACCGGGACACCAGTCTATGGCTACACCTTC. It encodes CAWSPTGTPVYGYTF. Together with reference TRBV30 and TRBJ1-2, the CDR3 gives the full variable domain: SQTIHQWPATLVQPVGSPLSLECTVEGTSNPNLYWYRQAAGRGLQLLFYSVGIGQISSEVPQNLSASRPQDRQFILSSKKLLLSDSGFYLCAWSPTGTPVYGYTFGSGTRLTVV.

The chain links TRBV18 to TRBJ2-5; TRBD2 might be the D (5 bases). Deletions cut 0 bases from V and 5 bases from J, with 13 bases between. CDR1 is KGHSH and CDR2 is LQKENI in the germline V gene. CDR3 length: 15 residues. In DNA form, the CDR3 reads TGTGCCAGCTCACCACCCTTCTCGGGGTATGAGACCCAGTACTTC. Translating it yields CASSPPFSGYETQYF.

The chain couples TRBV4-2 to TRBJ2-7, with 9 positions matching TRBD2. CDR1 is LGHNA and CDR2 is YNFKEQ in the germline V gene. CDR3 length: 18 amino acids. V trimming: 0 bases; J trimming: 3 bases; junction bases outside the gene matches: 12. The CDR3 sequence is CASSQDRASGDTFYEQYF. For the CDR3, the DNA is TGTGCCAGCAGCCAAGATCGGGCTAGCGGGGATACATTCTACGAGCAGTACTTC.

This chain's CDR3 is CASSLVPTGGLGYTF. The CDR3 DNA follows: TGTGCCAGCAGCTTAGTTCCGACAGGGGGGTTAGGCTACACCTTC. The rearrangement uses TRBV7-2 and TRBJ1-2, with TRBD1 matching 9 bases. Per germline, CDR1 SGHTA and CDR2 FQGNSA. V lost 1 base, J lost 8 bases, and 8 bases stayed unmatched. CDR3 length: 15 residues.